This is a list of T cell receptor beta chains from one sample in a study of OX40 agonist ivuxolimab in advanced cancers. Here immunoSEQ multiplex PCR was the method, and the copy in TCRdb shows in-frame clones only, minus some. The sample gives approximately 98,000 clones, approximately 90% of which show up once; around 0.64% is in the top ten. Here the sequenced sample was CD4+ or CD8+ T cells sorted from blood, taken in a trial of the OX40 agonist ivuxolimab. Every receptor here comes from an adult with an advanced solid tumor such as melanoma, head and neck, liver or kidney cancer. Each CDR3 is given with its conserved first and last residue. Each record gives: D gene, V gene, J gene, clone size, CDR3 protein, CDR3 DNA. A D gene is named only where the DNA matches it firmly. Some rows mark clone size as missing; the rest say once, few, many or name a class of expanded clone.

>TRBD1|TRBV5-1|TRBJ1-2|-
CASSGGQGIDGYTF
TGCGCCAGCAGCGGCGGACAGGGAATCGACGGCTACACCTTC
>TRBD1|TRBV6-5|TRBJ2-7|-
CASRNRGLDEQYF
TGTGCCAGCAGAAACAGGGGGCTCGACGAGCAGTACTTC
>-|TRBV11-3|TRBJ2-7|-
CASSLAGQGGYEQYF
TGTGCCAGCAGCTTAGCTGGCCAGGGTGGCTACGAGCAGTACTTC
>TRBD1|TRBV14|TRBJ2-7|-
CASSLDRRFEQYF
TGTGCCAGCAGCCTGGACAGGAGGTTTGAGCAGTACTTC
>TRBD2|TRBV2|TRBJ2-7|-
CASTPGGGAYEQYF
TGTGCCAGCACCCCTGGCGGGGGGGCCTACGAGCAGTACTTC
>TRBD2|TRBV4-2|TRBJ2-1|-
CASSQFAGAGSNEQFF
TGTGCCAGCAGCCAATTCGCGGGAGCGGGGTCCAATGAGCAGTTCTTC
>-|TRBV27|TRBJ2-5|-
CASSPLGLEETQYF
TGTGCCAGCAGTCCTCTAGGCTTGGAAGAGACCCAGTACTTC
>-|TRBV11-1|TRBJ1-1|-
CASSFPGTLNTEAFF
TGTGCCAGCAGCTTCCCAGGGACACTGAACACTGAAGCTTTCTTT
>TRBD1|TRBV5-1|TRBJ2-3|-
CASGRQGAIADTQYF
TGCGCCAGCGGGAGACAGGGGGCAATAGCGGATACGCAGTATTTT
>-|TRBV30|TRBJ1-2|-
CAWRQPGAGGYTF
TGTGCCTGGAGGCAACCCGGGGCCGGGGGCTACACCTTC
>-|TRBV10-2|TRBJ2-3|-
CASRPLGVGDTQYF
TGCGCCAGCAGACCACTAGGGGTGGGGGATACGCAGTATTTT
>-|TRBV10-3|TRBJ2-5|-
CAIGQPSLEQYF
TGTGCCATTGGACAGCCTTCCTTGGAGCAGTACTTC
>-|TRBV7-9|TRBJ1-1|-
CASSLVPGNTEAFF
TGTGCCAGCAGCTTAGTTCCGGGGAACACTGAAGCTTTCTTT
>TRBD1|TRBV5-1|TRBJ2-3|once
CASRGQTSTDTQYF
TGCGCCAGCAGGGGACAGACTAGCACAGATACGCAGTATTTT
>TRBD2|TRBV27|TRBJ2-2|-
CASSPGLANTGELFF
TGTGCCAGCAGTCCGGGACTAGCTAACACCGGGGAGCTGTTTTTT
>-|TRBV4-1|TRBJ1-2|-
CASSHPRTENYGYTF
TGCGCCAGCAGCCACCCGAGGACAGAAAACTATGGCTACACCTTC
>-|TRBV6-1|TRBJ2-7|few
CASRSGGADEQYF
TGTGCCAGCAGGTCTGGTGGTGCGGACGAGCAGTACTTC
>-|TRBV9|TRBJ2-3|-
CASSVGLSRGARTDTQYF
TGTGCCAGCAGCGTAGGGCTCTCAAGGGGGGCTAGAACAGATACGCAGTATTTT
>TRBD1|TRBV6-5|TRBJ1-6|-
CASRGGASQISPLHF
TGTGCTAGCAGGGGGGGGGCCTCCCAAATTTCACCCCTCCACTTT
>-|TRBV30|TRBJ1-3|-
CAWSMDAGGNTIYF
TGTGCCTGGAGTATGGACGCAGGGGGAAACACCATATATTTT
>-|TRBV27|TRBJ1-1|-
CASSLSSRGSDTEAFF
TGTGCCAGCAGTTTATCCTCCAGGGGATCGGACACTGAAGCTTTCTTT
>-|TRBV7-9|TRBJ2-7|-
CASSPSGGTYEQYF
TGTGCCAGCAGCCCCTCGGGGGGCACATACGAGCAGTACTTC
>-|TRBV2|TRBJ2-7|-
CASGGGGRGDYEQYF
TGTGCCAGCGGTGGGGGGGGAAGGGGGGACTACGAGCAGTACTTC
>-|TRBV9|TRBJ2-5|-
CASSVEGKMEAETQYF
TGTGCCAGCAGCGTAGAGGGCAAAATGGAAGCGGAGACCCAGTACTTC
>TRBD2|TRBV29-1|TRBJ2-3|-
CSQRGGSYTQYF
TGCAGTCAGCGGGGGGGCTCATATACGCAGTATTTT
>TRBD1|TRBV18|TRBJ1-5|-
CASSLGQGREPQHF
TGTGCCAGCTCTCTCGGACAGGGGAGGGAGCCCCAGCATTTT
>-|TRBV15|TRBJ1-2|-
CATSVPPNYGYTF
TGTGCCACCAGCGTACCCCCGAACTATGGCTACACCTTC
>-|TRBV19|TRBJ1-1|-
CASSVGLGQFEAFF
TGTGCCAGTAGCGTAGGCCTTGGACAGTTTGAAGCTTTCTTT
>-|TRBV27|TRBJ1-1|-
CASSLGGGTEAFF
TGTGCCAGCAGTTTAGGGGGGGGGACTGAAGCTTTCTTT
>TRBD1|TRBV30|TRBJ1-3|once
CAWSGDRGVGNTIYF
TGTGCCTGGAGTGGGGACAGGGGAGTCGGAAACACCATATATTTT
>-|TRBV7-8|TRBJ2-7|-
CASSLSFSWAQTYEQYF
TGTGCCAGCAGCTTAAGCTTCTCCTGGGCCCAAACCTACGAGCAGTACTTC
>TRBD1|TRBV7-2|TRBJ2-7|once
CASSYGDRGSYEQYF
TGTGCCAGCAGCTATGGGGACAGGGGCTCCTACGAGCAGTACTTC
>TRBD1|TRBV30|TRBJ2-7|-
CASTGTGNYEQYF
TGTGCCTCCACCGGGACAGGGAATTACGAGCAGTACTTC
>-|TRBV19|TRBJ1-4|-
CASSIREKLFF
TGTGCCAGTAGTATTCGGGAAAAACTGTTTTTT
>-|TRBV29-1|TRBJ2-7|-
CSVASERRYEQYF
TGCAGCGTTGCTTCGGAGCGGCGGTACGAGCAGTACTTC
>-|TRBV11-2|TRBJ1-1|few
CASSPQIGAFF
TGTGCCAGCAGCCCCCAGATAGGAGCTTTCTTT
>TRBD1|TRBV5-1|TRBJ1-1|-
CASAATGTAEAFF
TGCGCCAGCGCCGCGACAGGGACCGCTGAAGCTTTCTTT
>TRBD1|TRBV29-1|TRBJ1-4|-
CSVLTGNEKLFF
TGCAGCGTCCTGACAGGGAATGAAAAACTGTTTTTT
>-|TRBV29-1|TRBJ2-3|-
CSVERLQGEGTDTQYF
TGCAGCGTTGAAAGGTTGCAGGGTGAGGGCACAGATACGCAGTATTTT
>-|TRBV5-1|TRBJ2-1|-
CASSLGHGGLNEQFF
TGCGCCAGCAGCCTCGGACATGGAGGACTCAATGAGCAGTTCTTC
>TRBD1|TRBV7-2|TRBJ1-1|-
CASSTQDRVGTEAFF
TGTGCCAGCAGCACCCAGGACAGGGTGGGGACTGAAGCTTTCTTT
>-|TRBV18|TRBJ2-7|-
CASSPGEGFAYEQYF
TGTGCCAGCTCACCAGGTGAGGGGTTTGCCTACGAGCAGTACTTC
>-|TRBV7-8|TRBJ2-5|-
CASSAQETQYF
TGTGCCAGCAGTGCCCAAGAGACCCAGTACTTC
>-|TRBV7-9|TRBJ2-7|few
CASSFHGPDLGEQYF
TGTGCCAGCAGCTTCCACGGTCCCGATCTGGGCGAGCAGTACTTC
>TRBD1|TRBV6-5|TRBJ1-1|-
CASRQGQENTEAFF
TGTGCCAGCAGGCAGGGACAGGAGAACACTGAAGCTTTCTTT
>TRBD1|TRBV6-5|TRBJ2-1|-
CASSKRTGYNEQFF
TGTGCCAGCAGCAAAAGGACAGGGTACAATGAGCAGTTCTTC
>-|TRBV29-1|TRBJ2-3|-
CSVKVGFVHTDTQYF
TGCAGCGTTAAAGTGGGGTTTGTTCACACAGATACGCAGTATTTT
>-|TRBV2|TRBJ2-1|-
CASSGNPTGIRNEQFF
TGTGCCAGCAGTGGCAACCCGACAGGAATCAGGAATGAGCAGTTCTTC
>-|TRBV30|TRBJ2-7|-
CAWSTLGEQYF
TGTGCCTGGAGTACCCTAGGAGAGCAGTACTTC
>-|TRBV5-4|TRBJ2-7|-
CASSTPQGWVREQHF
TGTGCCAGCAGCACGCCACAGGGCTGGGTGCGCGAGCAGCACTTC
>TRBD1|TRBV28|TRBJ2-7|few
CASSWARDSPYEQYF
TGTGCCAGCAGCTGGGCCCGGGACAGTCCCTACGAGCAGTACTTC
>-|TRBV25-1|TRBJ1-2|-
CASSEYQGTVGYTF
TGTGCCAGCAGTGAATATCAGGGAACAGTGGGCTACACCTTC
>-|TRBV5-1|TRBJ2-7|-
CASSFPGWEQYF
TGCGCCAGCAGCTTTCCGGGGTGGGAGCAGTACTTC
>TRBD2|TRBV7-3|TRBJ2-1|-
CASSSASGGAYNEQFF
TGTGCCAGCAGCTCCGCCAGCGGGGGGGCCTACAATGAGCAGTTCTTC
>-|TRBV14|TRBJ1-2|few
CASSEDRNGYTF
TGTGCCAGCAGCGAAGACAGGAACGGCTACACCTTC